Each of the 24 T cell receptor beta chains below was sequenced from the same sample in a study of blood T cell repertoires in COVID-19. TCRdb's table, derived via immunoSEQ multiplex PCR, lists solely in-frame clones and lacks some. Of around 470,000 clones in the sample, roughly 88% are singletons; the top ten hold roughly 0.66%. Specimen: PBMCs or T cells enriched from blood (not recorded which). All receptors derive from a man younger than 35 who had recovered from COVID-19.

The chain recombines TRBV15 with TRBJ1-5; 10 nucleotides align to TRBD1. In germline, CDR1 is LNHNV, CDR2 YYDKDF (reference sequence). This CDR3 region has 16 residues. V shed 1 base and J 6 bases; nucleotides not matched to a gene: 6. The CDR3 DNA sequence: TGTGCCACCAGCAGAGGTGGGGACAGGGGAGGTCAGCCCCAGCATTTT. Translated: CATSRGGDRGGQPQHF.

The chain joins TRBV11-2 to TRBJ1-1; D not resolved. Germline V lookup: CDR1 SGHAT, CDR2 FQNNGV. The length of the CDR3 is 14 residues. V was trimmed by 1 base and J by 7 bases, leaving 13 bases between them. In nucleotides, the CDR3 is TGTGCCAGCAGCTTAGGCATTCGGGGTTATGAAGCTTTCTTT. This sequence encodes CASSLGIRGYEAFF.

J is TRBJ1-6 and V is TRBV23-1, with D unresolved. TRBV23-1 is classed as an ORF, of uncertain function. The CDR3 extends over 17 amino acids. V lost 2 bases and J 0 bases, leaving 11 bases between the germline ends. The CDR3 coding sequence is TGCGCCAGCAGTCAAGGCAGTCCAAGCTCCTATAATTCACCCCTCCACTTT. It is translated as CASSQGSPSSYNSPLHF.

The V and J genes are TRBV3-1 (or the pseudogene TRBV3-2) and TRBJ1-2; maybe TRBD1 (6 bases). CDR1 is LGHDT and CDR2 is YNNKEL in the germline V gene (reference sequence). Trimming cost V 4 bases and J 6 bases, with 12 bases left between them. CDR3 length: 13 amino acids. CDR3 loop: CASSRLTGNGYTF. CDR3 sequence (DNA): TGTGCCAGCAGCCGCCTAACAGGGAATGGCTACACCTTC.

This clone was seen a single time. This chain uses TRBV11-3 with TRBJ1-4; the match to TRBD1 covers 8 bases. The CDR3 has 15 amino acids. With 5 bases clipped from V and 4 bases from J, the junction kept 6 bases outside the gene matches. Germline CDR1 and CDR2: SGHNT and YENEEA. For the CDR3, the DNA is TGTGCCAGCAGCCCGGGGGACAGGCTTAATGAAAAACTGTTTTTT. It encodes CASSPGDRLNEKLFF. Together with reference TRBV11-3 and TRBJ1-4, the CDR3 gives the full variable domain: EAGVVQSPRYKIIEKKQPVAFWCNPISGHNTLYWYLQNLGQGPELLIRYENEEAVDDSQLPKDRFSAERLKGVDSTLKIQPAELGDSAVYLCASSPGDRLNEKLFFGSGTQLSVL.

The count of this clone is one. The chain couples TRBV5-1 to TRBJ2-1; 12 bases fit TRBD2. The CDR3 length is 15 residues. The germline V gene encodes CDR1 SGHRS and CDR2 YFSETQ. Losses at the gene ends were 5 bases for V and 4 bases for J; bases not matched to a gene: 4. In DNA, the CDR3 is TGCGCCAGCAGTCAGACTAGCGGGGGTTACAATGAGCAGTTCTTC. It codes for CASSQTSGGYNEQFF.

This clone was picked up one time. V is TRBV2 and J is TRBJ2-7; 8 bases line up with TRBD2. The ends lost 4 bases at V and 2 bases at J; junction bases unmatched: 4. Per the germline V gene, CDR1 is SNHLY and CDR2 is FYNNEI. The CDR3 runs 14 residues. As DNA, the CDR3 is TGTGCCAGCAGTGGCGGGAGGTACGCCTACGAGCAGTACTTC. It yields the protein CASSGGRYAYEQYF.

The chain carries TRBV10-3 and TRBJ2-1, with TRBD2 identical over 7 bases. This CDR3 comprises 15 residues. Germline V gene sequence: CDR1 ENHRY, CDR2 SYGVKD. J gave up 0 bases and V 8 bases, and 7 bases lay outside the gene matches. The CDR3 bases are TGTGCCATCTCACCGGGGGGACTCTCCTACAATGAGCAGTTCTTC. Residues: CAISPGGLSYNEQFF.

The chain carries TRBV9 and TRBJ2-3; 11 bases are a match to TRBD2. The CDR3 totals 17 residues. V gave up 2 bases and J gave up 5 bases; unmatched junction bases: 10. Germline lookup yields CDR1 SGDLS and CDR2 YYNGEE. The CDR3 region is CASSVTSGSPRGDTQYF. CDR3 DNA: TGTGCCAGCAGCGTTACTAGCGGGAGTCCCCGGGGAGATACGCAGTATTTT.

CDR3 region: CASSPQGALYEQYF. Written as DNA, the CDR3 is TGTGCCAGCTCACCTCAGGGGGCCCTCTACGAGCAGTACTTC. The gene calls are TRBV18 and TRBJ2-7, with 8 bases matching TRBD1. V trimming: 3 bases; J trimming: 3 bases; junction bases outside the gene matches: 4. Germline CDR1 is KGHSH and CDR2 is LQKENI. The CDR3 spans 14 residues.

The rearrangement links TRBV5-1 to TRBJ2-2; weak D call: TRBD2 (6 bases). This CDR3 spans 16 amino acids. The V gene lost 7 bases and the J gene lost 0 bases, with 16 bases spanning the gap. The germline V gene has CDR1 SGHRS and CDR2 YFSETQ. CDR3 bases: TGCGCCAGCTACACTAATAGCGGTCCGAACACCGGGGAGCTGTTTTTT. This codes for CASYTNSGPNTGELFF.

The chain links TRBV29-1 to TRBJ1-2; D perhaps matches TRBD1 (5 bases). Trimming took off 4 bases at V and 7 bases at J, with 16 bases between the two ends. Germline V gene data show CDR1 as SQVTM and CDR2 as ANQGSEA. This CDR3 is 13 amino acids long. CDR3: CSVGAVQGGGYTF. CDR3 DNA: TGCAGCGTTGGGGCAGTCCAGGGAGGTGGCTACACCTTC.

J is TRBJ1-6 and V is TRBV9; D might be TRBD1 (5 bases). Trimming stripped 0 bases from V and 10 bases from J, with 8 bases between. The CDR3 spans 13 residues. From germline, CDR1 is SGDLS and CDR2 YYNGEE. The CDR3 spells CASSVEGESPLHF. CDR3 bases: TGTGCCAGCAGCGTAGAAGGGGAATCACCCCTCCACTTT.

J is TRBJ1-1 and V is TRBV28, with D possibly being TRBD1 (6 bases). V was shortened by 3 bases and J by 4 bases, with 12 bases between the two germline ends. The CDR3 contains 14 residues. Germline CDR1 and CDR2: MDHEN and SYDVKM. CDR3 loop: CASSLAQGSTEAFF. The DNA for the CDR3 is TGTGCCAGCAGTTTGGCACAGGGTAGCACTGAAGCTTTCTTT.

With regard to this clone: Other DNA sequences of this sample code for an identical CDR3. The chain combines TRBV11-1 with TRBJ1-6; the D gene is possibly TRBD1 (6 bases). This CDR3 spans 15 amino acids. Germline values: CDR1 SGHAT, CDR2 FQDESV (reference sequence). V lost 4 bases, J lost 5 bases, and 12 bases lay in between. The CDR3 reads CASSSQGLDNSPLHF. The CDR3 DNA reads as TGTGCCAGCAGCTCACAGGGCTTGGATAATTCACCCCTCCACTTT.

The chain is built from TRBV2 and TRBJ2-1; a weak D match, TRBD2 (6 bases). The germline CDR1 and CDR2 sequences are SNHLY and FYNNEI. V lost 4 bases, J lost 7 bases, and 11 bases lay in between. The CDR3 length is 13 residues. The CDR3 region is CASSVTSSNEQFF. The CDR3 DNA reads TGTGCCAGCAGTGTTACTAGCTCTAATGAGCAGTTCTTC. Full variable domain (rest looked up from reference TRBV2 and TRBJ2-1): EPEVTQTPSHQVTQMGQEVILRCVPISNHLYFYWYRQILGQKVEFLVSFYNNEISEKSEIFDDQFSVERPDGSNFTLKIRSTKLEDSAMYFCASSVTSSNEQFFGPGTRLTVL.

This chain joins TRBV7-3 and TRBJ2-2; 10 positions agree with TRBD1. CDR1 is SGHTA and CDR2 is FQGTGA in the germline V gene. This CDR3 comprises 15 residues. With 4 bases clipped from V and 7 bases from J, the junction kept 6 bases outside the gene matches. The DNA for the CDR3 is TGTGCCAGCAGCTCCGGGACAGGGGTGATCGGGGAGCTGTTTTTT. It is translated as CASSSGTGVIGELFF.

The chain joins TRBV29-1 to TRBJ2-5; 13 positions agree with TRBD2. Germline CDR1 and CDR2: SQVTM and ANQGSEA. CDR3 length: 14 residues. The trim removed 6 bases at V and 3 bases at J, leaving 4 bases unmatched. CDR3 sequence (DNA): TGCAGCGTAACTAGCGGGAGGGCCAAAGAGACCCAGTACTTC. It yields the protein CSVTSGRAKETQYF.

The J gene is TRBJ2-1, the V gene TRBV7-3; the match to TRBD2 covers 12 bases. V gave up 4 bases and J gave up 3 bases; unmatched junction bases: 1. The CDR3 runs to 15 residues. Germline CDR1 is SGHTA and CDR2 is FQGTGA. CDR3 nucleotides: TGTGCCAGCAGCTCGGGACTAGCGGGCTACAATGAGCAGTTCTTC. Encoded protein: CASSSGLAGYNEQFF.

The gene calls are TRBV3-1 (or the pseudogene TRBV3-2) and TRBJ1-1, with 7 bases identical to TRBD1. Germline loops: CDR1 LGHDT, CDR2 YNNKEL (reference sequence). Unmatched junction bases numbered 8, after V lost 5 bases and J lost 5 bases. CDR3 size: 14 residues. Written as DNA, the CDR3 is TGTGCCAGCAGCGAGACAGGGATGAGGACTGAAGCTTTCTTT. Protein product: CASSETGMRTEAFF.

The rearrangement joins TRBV5-4 to TRBJ2-2, with 13 bases matching TRBD2. Germline values: CDR1 SGHNT, CDR2 YYREEE (reference sequence). The CDR3 spans 18 residues. V lost 6 bases to trimming and J lost 4 bases; unmatched junction nucleotides: 12. Written as DNA, the CDR3 is TGTGCCAGCACCCCCTGGTTCGGGACTAGCGGGACCACCGGGGAGCTGTTTTTT. Encoded protein: CASTPWFGTSGTTGELFF. The full variable domain, rest sourced from reference TRBV5-4 and TRBJ2-2, is ETGVTQSPTHLIKTRGQQVTLRCSSQSGHNTVSWYQQALGQGPQFIFQYYREEENGRGNFPPRFSGLQFPNYSSELNVNALELDDSALYLCASTPWFGTSGTTGELFFGEGSRLTVL.

This clone was seen just once. This chain links TRBV19 with TRBJ1-6; TRBD1 agrees at 9 bases. The V segment lost 3 bases and the J segment 10 bases; nucleotides outside the gene matches: 7. This CDR3 region has 15 residues. Germline V gene lookup returns CDR1 LNHDA and CDR2 SQIVND (reference sequence). In nucleotides, the CDR3 is TGTGCCAGTAGTATGAGGACAGGGGTAGGCTCACCCCTCCACTTT. Translation gives CASSMRTGVGSPLHF.

The V call is TRBV9, the J call TRBJ2-3, with TRBD1 matching 7 bases. Germline-derived CDR1 and CDR2 are SGDLS and YYNGEE. V shed 2 bases and J 2 bases; nucleotides not matched to a gene: 5. This CDR3 spans 15 amino acids. The CDR3 loop is CASSVGTANTDTQYF. CDR3 sequence (DNA): TGTGCCAGCAGCGTCGGGACAGCCAACACAGATACGCAGTATTTT.

The chain employs TRBV7-2 and TRBJ1-3, with D unclear. Deletions cut 3 bases from V and 0 bases from J, with 21 bases between. The CDR3 has 19 amino acids. Germline V CDR1 and CDR2: SGHTA, FQGNSA. CDR3 in amino acids: CASSFVIDGIRLSGNTIYF. CDR3 nucleotides: TGTGCCAGCAGCTTTGTCATCGACGGCATACGACTCTCTGGAAACACCATATATTTT. Filled out from reference TRBV7-2 and TRBJ1-3, the complete variable domain reads GAGVSQSPSNKVTEKGKDVELRCDPISGHTALYWYRQSLGQGLEFLIYFQGNSAPDKSGLPSDRFSAERTGGSVSTLTIQRTQQEDSAVYLCASSFVIDGIRLSGNTIYFGEGSWLTVV.